Shown below are 20 T cell receptor beta chains from a single sample sequenced in a study of T cell responses to AZD1222 COVID-19 vaccine. The protocol was immunoSEQ multiplex PCR, while the TCRdb copy is restricted to in-frame clones and leaves out a portion. The data hold some 100,000 clones, with just over 85% observed a single time. Sample: peripheral blood, taken on day 0 of AZD1222 vaccination. The receptor source for this set is an adult in good health.

The CDR3 loop is CASSRGLAGDQETQYF. The CDR3 bases are TGCGCCAGCAGCCGGGGACTAGCGGGAGACCAAGAGACCCAGTACTTC. The rearrangement links TRBV5-1 to TRBJ2-5, with TRBD2 identical over 14 bases. Per germline, CDR1 SGHRS and CDR2 YFSETQ. V shed 4 bases and J 0 bases; nucleotides not matched to a gene: 2. The CDR3 extends over 16 amino acids.

This chain joins TRBV28 and TRBJ1-6; D unclear. Trimming stripped 7 bases from V and 2 bases from J, with 12 bases between. The CDR3 runs to 15 residues. Germline loops: CDR1 MDHEN, CDR2 SYDVKM. This CDR3 is CASTRRNTYNSPLHF. In DNA form, the CDR3 reads TGTGCCAGCACCCGAAGGAACACCTATAATTCACCCCTCCACTTT.

This rearrangement joins TRBV3-1 (or the pseudogene TRBV3-2) to TRBJ2-1; 12 bases fit TRBD2. V lost 3 bases to trimming and J lost 7 bases; unmatched junction nucleotides: 13. Per germline, CDR1 LGHDT and CDR2 YNNKEL (reference sequence). The CDR3 covers 18 residues. In DNA form, the CDR3 reads TGTGCCAGCAGCCAGGACCCCTTGACTAGCGGGAGAGGGAATGAGCAGTTCTTC. Translated, it gives CASSQDPLTSGRGNEQFF.

The chain joins TRBV7-2 to TRBJ2-1; no clear D gene. Germline V gives CDR1 SGHTA, CDR2 FQGNSA. The CDR3 is 12 amino acids. V was cut by 4 bases and J by 5 bases, with 6 bases left in between. DNA of the CDR3: TGTGCCAGCAGCTCCGTCGACAATGAGCAGTTCTTC. This sequence encodes CASSSVDNEQFF. The variable domain in full, with the rest retrieved from reference TRBV7-2 and TRBJ2-1, is GAGVSQSPSNKVTEKGKDVELRCDPISGHTALYWYRQSLGQGLEFLIYFQGNSAPDKSGLPSDRFSAERTGGSVSTLTIQRTQQEDSAVYLCASSSVDNEQFFGPGTRLTVL.

A few counts support this clone. This chain links TRBV28 with TRBJ2-3; D possibly corresponds to TRBD1 (6 bases). Trimming removed 3 bases at V and 8 bases at J, with 21 bases between. CDR3 length equals 16 residues. From germline, CDR1 is MDHEN and CDR2 SYDVKM. The CDR3 DNA sequence: TGTGCCAGCAGTTTGGGGGCCGCGGGTAGCCAGGGTACGCAGTATTTT. Its translation is CASSLGAAGSQGTQYF. The full variable domain, completed using reference TRBV28 and TRBJ2-3, is DVKVTQSSRYLVKRTGEKVFLECVQDMDHENMFWYRQDPGLGLRLIYFSYDVKMKEKGDIPEGYSVSREKKERFSLILESASTNQTSMYLCASSLGAAGSQGTQYFGPGTRLTVL.

V gene TRBV28 combines with J gene TRBJ2-3; either TRBD1 or TRBD2 may fit D (5 bases each). Germline loops: CDR1 MDHEN, CDR2 SYDVKM. The CDR3 has 12 residues. Trimming removed 8 bases at V and 2 bases at J, with 8 bases between. The CDR3 loop is CASEGITDTQYF. The CDR3 bases are TGTGCCAGCGAGGGGATCACAGATACGCAGTATTTT.

CDR3 sequence (DNA): TGTGCCAGCAGCGAATGGGCGGGAGTGGGCAATGAGCAGTTCTTC. It specifies CASSEWAGVGNEQFF. The chain combines TRBV7-3 with TRBJ2-1; 7 bases agree with TRBD2. Per germline, CDR1 SGHTA and CDR2 FQGTGA. V lost 5 bases and J lost 6; bases outside the gene matches: 10. This CDR3 has 15 residues.

V is TRBV10-3 and J is TRBJ1-6; D is undetermined. The ends were cut back, 0 bases at V and 6 bases at J, with 6 bases in the middle. The CDR3 is 14 amino acids. The V gene's germline CDR1 is ENHRY and CDR2 SYGVKD. The CDR3 reads CAISESTGNSPLHF. The CDR3 nucleotides read TGTGCCATCAGTGAGTCTACGGGTAATTCACCCCTCCACTTT.

J is TRBJ2-2 and V is TRBV6-2 or TRBV6-3; TRBD2 matches at 7 bases. Germline V gene sequence: CDR1 MNHEY, CDR2 SVGEGT. This CDR3 spans 18 amino acids. Trimming cost V 0 bases and J 1 base; bases outside gene matches: 8. CDR3 sequence (DNA): TGTGCCAGCAGTTACTCCCGGGGGGTGCCCTTGAACACCGGGGAGCTGTTTTTT. Encoded protein: CASSYSRGVPLNTGELFF.

The chain employs TRBV27 and TRBJ1-5; D is ambiguous. The CDR3 runs 15 residues. V shed 6 bases and J shed 1 base, with 13 bases lying between them. CDR1 is MNHEY, CDR2 SMNVEV, per germline (reference sequence). CDR3: CASRLGSRSNQPQHF. The CDR3, as DNA: TGTGCCAGCAGGCTGGGGAGTAGAAGCAATCAGCCCCAGCATTTT.

The chain carries TRBV5-8 and TRBJ1-2; no clear D. The CDR3 sequence is 15 residues long. Trimming took off 0 bases at V and 1 base at J, with 10 bases between the two ends. Germline CDR1 reads SGHTS; CDR2 reads YDEGEE. The CDR3 DNA is TGTGCCAGCAGCTTGGGGCAACCACTTAACTATGGCTACACCTTC. Protein: CASSLGQPLNYGYTF. Complete variable domain (other parts from reference TRBV5-8 and TRBJ1-2): EAGVTQSPTHLIKTRGQQATLRCSPISGHTSVYWYQQALGLGLQFLLWYDEGEERNRGNFPPRFSGRQFPNYSSELNVNALELEDSALYLCASSLGQPLNYGYTFGSGTRLTVV.

The chain recombines TRBV12-2 with TRBJ1-4. TRBV12-2 has pseudogene status. The CDR3 totals 19 residues. This chain's CDR3 is CASRLAPTGPHSTNEKLFF. In DNA, the CDR3 is TGTGCAAGTCGCTTAGCGCCGACGGGGCCCCACTCAACTAATGAAAAACTGTTTTTT.

CDR3 amino acids: CASSFVRLDYGYTF. CDR3 coding DNA: TGTGCCAGCAGTTTTGTCCGTTTGGACTATGGCTACACCTTC. The rearrangement uses TRBV28 and TRBJ1-2, with D uncertain. The CDR3 is 14 residues long. Germline CDR1 reads MDHEN; CDR2 reads SYDVKM. Trimming took off 3 bases at V and 3 bases at J, with 11 bases between the two ends.

This chain joins TRBV29-1 and TRBJ1-5; D is unresolved. CDR1 is SQVTM, CDR2 ANQGSEA, per germline. The CDR3 sequence is 13 residues long. Trimming cost V 4 bases and J 4 bases, with 11 bases left between them. The CDR3: CSVAREGNQPQHF. Here the CDR3 DNA reads TGCAGCGTTGCGAGGGAGGGAAATCAGCCCCAGCATTTT.

The chain couples TRBV29-1 to TRBJ2-7, with unresolved D. V lost 0 bases, J lost 5 bases, and 2 bases lay in between. CDR1 and CDR2 from the germline V gene are SQVTM and ANQGSEA. CDR3 length: 10 amino acids. The CDR3 sequence is CSVEENEQYF. In DNA, the CDR3 is TGCAGCGTTGAAGAGAACGAGCAGTACTTC.

The chain carries TRBV6-4 and TRBJ2-2; 7 bases are shared with TRBD1. The CDR3 covers 14 residues. With V trimmed by 5 bases and J by 4 bases, 4 bases remained unmatched. CDR1 MRHNA and CDR2 SNTAGT come from the germline V gene. The CDR3, as DNA: TGTGCCAGCAGTACAGGGGTCAGCACCGGGGAGCTGTTTTTT. Translated, it gives CASSTGVSTGELFF.

The chain couples TRBV5-1 to TRBJ2-5; a weak D match, TRBD2 (6 bases). Trimming removed 2 bases from V and 4 bases from J, with 6 bases in between. Germline CDR1 SGHRS, CDR2 YFSETQ. The length of the CDR3 is 12 residues. The CDR3 loop is CASSLAGETQYF. Written as DNA, the CDR3 is TGCGCCAGCAGCTTAGCGGGAGAGACCCAGTACTTC.

This clone was detected a few times. The CDR3 loop is CASSSPGLNEAFF. The CDR3 coding sequence is TGTGCCAGCAGTTCCCCCGGCCTGAACGAAGCTTTCTTT. The rearrangement uses TRBV6-5 and TRBJ1-1; D gene uncertain. CDR1 and CDR2 (germline): MNHEY, SVGAGI. This CDR3 is 13 amino acids long. V was clipped by 4 bases and J by 8 bases, with 14 bases between them.

This sequence joins TRBV12-3 or TRBV12-4 and TRBJ2-7; D may be TRBD2 (6 bases). The CDR3 has 13 amino acids. Trimming took 7 bases from V and 3 from J, leaving 13 bases between them. The CDR3 DNA reads as TGTGCCAGCACCGCCGGGACTGTCTACGAGCAGTACTTC. This translates into CASTAGTVYEQYF.

Note on this clone: An end of the junction differs from the germline gene, which may be a read error. The chain has TRBV3-1 (or the pseudogene TRBV3-2) and TRBJ2-1; D uncertain. This CDR3 has 15 residues. Per germline, CDR1 LGHDT and CDR2 YNNKEL (reference sequence). CDR3 DNA: TGTGCCAGCAGCAGCCCCGATCCCTCCGACAATGAGCAGTTCTTC. Amino acids: CASSSPDPSDNEQFF.